The source of this T cell receptor (beta chain) is a study of Ad26.COV2.S vaccination and SARS-CoV-2 variants. About the study: By the intramuscular route, Ad26.COV2.S was given once, or twice 56 days apart.

Described treatment: around 19 received Ad26.COV2.S at low or high dose, single or two shots; about 5 received placebo; per-sample allocation not given. On day 63 after the first injection, vaccine and placebo recipients gave samples. This table comes from immunoSEQ multiplex PCR, and its TCRdb copy is limited to in-frame clones, with some not included. This sample has over 200,000 clones, with around nine tenths found just once. The CDR3 runs 14 residues. The germline CDR1 and CDR2 sequences are MNHNY and SVGAGI (reference sequence). The trim removed 6 bases at V and 3 bases at J, leaving 5 bases unmatched.

This chain uses TRBV6-6 with TRBJ2-7, with 10 bases aligning to TRBD1. This clonotype was obtained from a person aged 18-65 years who received the Ad26.COV2.S COVID-19 vaccine or a placebo. Specimen: peripheral blood, collected in a trial of Ad26.COV2.S vaccine versus placebo. CDR3 sequence: CASSQTGGIYEQYF. CDR3 DNA: TGTGCCAGCAGCCAGACAGGGGGCATCTACGAGCAGTACTTC.